This TCR beta chain was obtained from a study of shared clonotypes between healthy human individuals. Every immunoSEQ plate was one replicate of a subset's evenly spread DNA. Unsorted PBMC DNA went through sequencing on ten immunoSEQ deep assay plates. Measured with immunoSEQ multiplex PCR; TCRdb has only the in-frame clones, and not every one. The table has fewer than 600,000 clones, about 76% seen once. In germline, CDR1 is MNHEY, CDR2 SVGAGI. The CDR3 consists of 15 residues. The ends were cut back, 5 bases at V and 0 bases at J, with 11 bases in the middle. The TCR comes from a woman aged 40 to 49 in good health. Some clones in this sample may be carry-over from other donors' samples. Sequencing was carried out using PBMCs. The chain combines TRBV6-5 with TRBJ1-5; no clear D. CDR3 sequence reads: CASSRALYSNQPQHF. For the CDR3, the DNA is TGTGCCAGCAGTCGCGCCTTGTATAGCAATCAGCCCCAGCATTTT.